This T cell receptor beta chain originates from a study of cytomegalovirus exposure and HLA in healthy donors. Notes on this clone: Its antigen is not identified.

PCR involved 60 Vbeta and 13 Jbeta primers. Sequenced by immunoSEQ multiplex PCR; TCRdb stores in-frame clones only, minus some. In the table there are about 140,000 clones, approximately 61% of which are singletons. Study outcomes and limitations: V segments that were indistinguishable, TRBV6-2 and TRBV6-3 among them, were omitted from analysis. It was taken for granted in presence/absence analyses that sequencing depth across donors was roughly uniform. In vitro assays verified that a few CMV-associated chains recognized CMV antigens specifically.

The germline V and J ends were trimmed by 0 bases and 6 bases, with 12 bases remaining between them. This CDR3 contains 14 residues. Germline assignment: CDR1 SGHKS and CDR2 YYEKEE (reference sequence). The receptor's source is a woman in her thirties or forties in good health and CMV-seronegative. Sequencing was performed on PBMCs. V is TRBV5-5 and J is TRBJ1-1; D not certain. CDR3 in DNA: TGTGCCAGCAGCTTGGGTCTTTCCGGGGCTGAAGCTTTCTTT. Amino acid sequence: CASSLGLSGAEAFF.